What follows are 22 T cell receptor beta chains derived from one specimen sequenced in a study of blood T cell repertoires in COVID-19. The table came from immunoSEQ multiplex PCR; TCRdb's copy has only in-frame clones and leaves some out. This sample yields more than 95,000 clones, of which roughly 79% are seen a single time; 7.5% belongs to the top ten. Sequenced material: peripheral blood. These receptors all come from a man in his 70s with active or convalescent COVID-19.

This sequence joins TRBV7-2 and TRBJ2-3, with TRBD2 matching over 11 bases. V gave up 0 bases and J gave up 1 base; unmatched junction bases: 0. The CDR3 sequence is 16 residues long. Looked up from germline, CDR1 is SGHTA and CDR2 is FQGNSA. CDR3 loop: CASSLASGGGTDTQYF. For the CDR3, the DNA is TGTGCCAGCAGCTTAGCTAGCGGGGGGGGCACAGATACGCAGTATTTT.

The chain joins TRBV6-2 or TRBV6-3 to TRBJ2-3; 10 positions agree with TRBD2. Trimming removed 4 bases from V and 5 bases from J; junction bases left unmatched: 9. The germline gives CDR1 MNHEY, CDR2 SVGEGT. The CDR3 has 16 amino acids. In nucleotides, the CDR3 is TGTGCCAGCAGTTCCAAAGCGGGGGGGCTGGGAGATACGCAGTATTTT. Translated: CASSSKAGGLGDTQYF.

The CDR3 protein is CASSQEPTGGPYGYTF. DNA for the CDR3: TGCGCCAGCAGCCAAGAGCCTACAGGGGGTCCCTATGGCTACACCTTC. This chain joins TRBV4-3 and TRBJ1-2; 8 bases are a match to TRBD1. This CDR3 spans 16 amino acids. The V gene's germline CDR1 is LGHNA and CDR2 YSLEER. The J segment lost 4 bases and the V segment lost 0 bases, leaving 7 bases of the junction unmatched.

The J gene is TRBJ1-3, the V gene TRBV7-2; 8 positions match TRBD1. After removal of 7 bases from V and 0 bases from J, the junction contained 8 bases not matched to a gene. This CDR3 is 16 amino acids long. CDR1 and CDR2 from the germline V gene are SGHTA and FQGNSA. This CDR3 is CASKEDRVFSGNTIYF. The DNA of the CDR3 is TGTGCCAGCAAAGAGGACAGGGTTTTCTCTGGAAACACCATATATTTT.

The chain links TRBV5-1 to TRBJ2-1; 13 positions agree with TRBD2. The length of the CDR3 is 15 residues. Germline assignment: CDR1 SGHRS and CDR2 YFSETQ. Trimming at V came to 4 bases and at J to 9 bases, leaving 7 bases not matched to a gene. The CDR3 loop is CASSPGLAGEGEQFF. The CDR3 DNA follows: TGCGCCAGCAGCCCTGGACTAGCGGGAGAAGGTGAGCAGTTCTTC.

The chain uses TRBV6-6 and TRBJ2-2; D perhaps matches TRBD2 (7 bases). The CDR3 covers 15 residues. Trimming pared 2 bases from V and 4 bases from J, leaving 11 bases between. From germline, CDR1 is MNHNY and CDR2 SVGAGI (reference sequence). CDR3 residues: CASSYGGGFTGELFF. CDR3 sequence (DNA): TGTGCCAGCAGTTACGGGGGGGGCTTCACCGGGGAGCTGTTTTTT.

The V call is TRBV5-6, the J call TRBJ1-2; the match to TRBD1 covers 12 bases. Germline lookup yields CDR1 SGHDT and CDR2 YYEEEE. Trimming at V came to 4 bases and at J to 2 bases, leaving 3 bases not matched to a gene. This CDR3 has 15 amino acids. CDR3 bases: TGTGCCAGCAGCAGGGACAGGGGGCTAAACTATGGCTACACCTTC. The encoded protein is CASSRDRGLNYGYTF.

This chain connects TRBV6-4 to TRBJ2-2; 8 bases agree with TRBD1. Trimming at V came to 0 bases and at J to 6 bases, leaving 6 bases not matched to a gene. The CDR3 runs 16 residues. CDR1 and CDR2 (germline): MRHNA, SNTAGT. The CDR3 bases are TGTGCCAGCAGTGACTCATCGGACAGGGCGGCCGGGGAGCTGTTTTTT. As protein: CASSDSSDRAAGELFF.

The chain employs TRBV20-1 and TRBJ2-5, with a weak D call TRBD2 (6 bases). There are 15 residues in the CDR3. Germline V gene lookup returns CDR1 DFQATT and CDR2 SNEGSKA (reference sequence). V shed 3 bases and J shed 2 bases, with 16 bases lying between them. This CDR3 is CSASRGTGGQETQYF. DNA for the CDR3: TGCAGTGCTAGTCGAGGGACTGGAGGTCAAGAGACCCAGTACTTC.

This rearrangement joins TRBV18 to TRBJ1-2, with TRBD1 matching over 8 bases. The CDR3 has 14 amino acids. CDR1 is KGHSH and CDR2 is LQKENI in the germline V gene. V gave up 6 bases and J gave up 4 bases; unmatched junction bases: 7. The CDR3 bases are TGTGCCAGCTCTCCAGGGGGCTTAGTCTATGGCTACACCTTC. Protein product: CASSPGGLVYGYTF. Full variable domain (outside the CDR3, taken from reference TRBV18 and TRBJ1-2): NAGVMQNPRHLVRRRGQEARLRCSPMKGHSHVYWYRQLPEEGLKFMVYLQKENIIDESGMPKERFSAEFPKEGPSILRIQQVVRGDSAAYFCASSPGGLVYGYTFGSGTRLTVV.

The chain carries TRBV2 and TRBJ1-1; a weak D match, TRBD1 (6 bases). V was pared by 6 bases and J by 1 base, with 15 bases between. This CDR3 is built from 15 residues. The germline gives CDR1 SNHLY, CDR2 FYNNEI. CDR3 nucleotide sequence: TGTGCCAGCAGAGCGGGGGGCAGGAGGAACACTGAAGCTTTCTTT. It encodes CASRAGGRRNTEAFF. Full variable domain (missing parts from reference TRBV2 and TRBJ1-1): EPEVTQTPSHQVTQMGQEVILRCVPISNHLYFYWYRQILGQKVEFLVSFYNNEISEKSEIFDDQFSVERPDGSNFTLKIRSTKLEDSAMYFCASRAGGRRNTEAFFGQGTRLTVV.

The chain couples TRBV30 to TRBJ2-2, with TRBD2 matching over 8 bases. Germline V lookup: CDR1 GTSNPN, CDR2 SVGIG (reference sequence). This CDR3 region has 16 residues. V lost 2 bases, J lost 1 base, and 6 bases stayed unmatched. CDR3 bases: TGTGCCTGGAGTCTGAAGGCGGGGGGGAACACCGGGGAGCTGTTTTTT. This sequence encodes CAWSLKAGGNTGELFF.

This clone was picked up a small number of times. The V gene is TRBV2, the J gene TRBJ1-2; 10 bases line up with TRBD1. The V gene end was trimmed by 8 bases and the J gene end by 5 bases; junction bases not matched to a gene: 5. Germline V gene lookup returns CDR1 SNHLY and CDR2 FYNNEI. This CDR3 spans 13 amino acids. This chain's CDR3 is CASRRQGAYGYTF. The CDR3 DNA is TGTGCCAGCCGGCGACAGGGGGCGTATGGCTACACCTTC.

The chain has TRBV3-1 (or the pseudogene TRBV3-2) and TRBJ2-2, with TRBD2 as a possible D gene (6 bases). Trimming left V 1 base short and J 5 bases short, with 8 bases between. The CDR3 is made up of 14 amino acids. The V gene's germline CDR1 is LGHDT and CDR2 YNNKEL (reference sequence). CDR3 in amino acids: CASSQAGLTGELFF. The CDR3, as DNA: TGTGCCAGCAGCCAAGCGGGACTTACCGGGGAGCTGTTTTTT.

The chain links TRBV3-1 (or the pseudogene TRBV3-2) to TRBJ2-5, with TRBD2 matching over 13 bases. Trimming cost V 2 bases and J 3 bases; bases outside gene matches: 3. This CDR3 has 16 residues. Per the germline V gene, CDR1 is LGHDT and CDR2 is YNNKEL (reference sequence). The CDR3 loop is CASSQRTSGSKETQYF. The CDR3 DNA reads as TGTGCCAGCAGCCAACGGACTAGCGGGAGTAAAGAGACCCAGTACTTC.

This chain links TRBV29-1 with TRBJ2-7, with TRBD2 matching 8 bases. Germline V gives CDR1 SQVTM, CDR2 ANQGSEA. The CDR3 consists of 12 residues. Trimming took 5 bases from V and 3 from J; bases not matched to a gene: 3. The DNA of the CDR3 is TGCAGCGTTCGGGAGGGAGTCTACGAGCAGTACTTC. Protein product: CSVREGVYEQYF.

J is TRBJ1-2 and V is TRBV12-3 or TRBV12-4; the match to TRBD1 covers 7 bases. V lost 3 bases, J lost 7 bases, and 5 bases stayed unmatched. This CDR3 has 13 residues. The chain's CDR3 is CASSLGQRGGYTF. The CDR3 region has the DNA TGTGCCAGCAGTTTGGGACAGAGAGGTGGCTACACCTTC.

The rearrangement links TRBV2 to TRBJ2-2; TRBD1 aligns across 9 bases. Germline values: CDR1 SNHLY, CDR2 FYNNEI. Trimming took 5 bases from V and 3 from J; bases not matched to a gene: 4. The CDR3 contains 15 residues. This chain's CDR3 is CASSPDRGDTGELFF. As DNA, the CDR3 is TGTGCCAGCAGTCCTGACAGGGGGGACACCGGGGAGCTGTTTTTT.

This rearrangement joins TRBV4-1 to TRBJ2-7; 9 bases agree with TRBD2. The CDR3 runs 15 residues. Trimming at V came to 3 bases and at J to 5 bases, leaving 8 bases not matched to a gene. Germline V CDR1 and CDR2: MGHRA, YSYEKL. The chain's CDR3 is CASSQDSGGANEQYF. In DNA, the CDR3 is TGCGCCAGCAGCCAGGATAGCGGGGGTGCTAACGAGCAGTACTTC.

This CDR3 is CASSALQRGALLYEQYF. The CDR3 DNA follows: TGTGCCAGTAGCGCTCTTCAGCGGGGGGCTCTACTCTACGAGCAGTACTTC. This chain uses TRBV19 with TRBJ2-7, with 9 bases aligning to TRBD2. Germline-derived CDR1 and CDR2 are LNHDA and SQIVND (reference sequence). V lost 6 bases, J lost 3 bases, and 15 bases stayed unmatched. CDR3 length: 17 amino acids.

This chain connects TRBV30 to TRBJ1-1, with D possibly being TRBD1 (6 bases). The length of the CDR3 is 15 residues. The V and J ends lost 4 bases and 1 base respectively, with 16 bases between them. CDR1 and CDR2 (germline): GTSNPN, SVGIG (reference sequence). CDR3 DNA: TGTGCCTGGACCCGGGACAACTCACGGAACACTGAAGCTTTCTTT. Encoded protein: CAWTRDNSRNTEAFF.

About this clone itself: This sample also contains other DNA sequences that code for the same CDR3. This chain connects TRBV28 to TRBJ2-6; D may be TRBD2 (6 bases). Between the trimmed V and J ends, which lost 6 bases and 3 bases, there was a span of 12 bases. CDR3 length: 15 residues. Germline loops: CDR1 MDHEN, CDR2 SYDVKM. CDR3 amino acids: CASSLGGIGANVLTF. The CDR3 region has the DNA TGTGCCAGCAGCCTTGGGGGGATTGGGGCCAACGTCCTGACTTTC.